The 31 T cell receptor beta chains reported below all come from one sample, sequenced in a study of breast tumors, draining lymph nodes, adjacent tissues. Axillary draining lymph nodes of breast cancer patients supplied the node samples. MiXCR was run by TCRdb on the multiplex PCR reads, yielding one entry per CDR3 protein. This table has approximately 170,000 distinct CDR3 sequences, about 30% appearing once. The sample consisted of axillary lymph node tissue. These receptors were collected from a female donor with breast cancer. Some clones in this sample may be carry-over from other donors' samples.

Concerning this clonotype itself: This may arise from a read error, as a much more abundant clone is one base away. This CDR3 is missing its conserved last phenylalanine or tryptophan, likely due to a read error. V is TRBV19 and J is TRBJ2-1; TRBD1 matches 9 bases. The J segment lost 4 bases and the V segment lost 0 bases, leaving 10 bases of the junction unmatched. CDR3 length: 18 residues. Germline loops: CDR1 LNHDA, CDR2 SQIVND (reference sequence). The CDR3 is CASSIEGQGTRLYNEQFL. The CDR3 nucleotides are TGTGCCAGTAGTATAGAGGGACAGGGAACCCGACTTTACAATGAGCAGTTCCTC.

This clonotype was counted once. A single base separates this from a much larger clone, so it may be a read error. The rearrangement uses TRBV5-4 and TRBJ2-3, with D tentatively TRBD1 (6 bases). CDR1 and CDR2 from the germline V gene are SGHNT and YYREEE (reference sequence). The CDR3 sequence is 18 residues long. Trimming stripped 0 bases from V and 2 bases from J, with 19 bases between. CDR3 loop: CASSLAYAGGQPTDTQYF. The CDR3 nucleotides read TGTGCCAGCAGCTTGGCCTACGCTGGAGGACAGCCCACAGATACGCAGTATTTT.

V and J are TRBV9 and TRBJ2-2; 8 nucleotides align to TRBD1. V shed 3 bases and J 8 bases; nucleotides not matched to a gene: 6. The CDR3 has 14 residues. Per germline, CDR1 SGDLS and CDR2 YYNGEE. CDR3 DNA: TGTGCCAGCAGCGCGATGTGGGACAGGGGGGAGCTGTTTTTT. Translation: CASSAMWDRGELFF.

In this sample, this clonotype turned up once. A much bigger clone sits one base away, suggesting this may be a read error. The chain combines TRBV9 with TRBJ2-1, with unresolved D. The CDR3 is 14 residues long. Germline CDR1 and CDR2: SGDLS and YYNGEE. The CDR3 reads CAGSVDTETNEQFF. The CDR3 DNA follows: TGTGCCGGCAGCGTAGATACAGAGACGAATGAGCAGTTCTTC.

In its sample, this clonotype was seen many times. V usage is TRBV7-2 and J usage is TRBJ2-7; no clear D gene. The length of the CDR3 is 14 residues. CDR1 and CDR2 from the germline V gene are SGHTA and FQGNSA. V lost 9 bases, J lost 1 base, and 16 bases lay in between. CDR3 in amino acids: CASGLVYGSYEQYF. As DNA, the CDR3 is TGTGCCAGTGGGTTGGTTTACGGTTCCTACGAGCAGTACTTC.

This clonotype was counted many times. J is TRBJ2-7 and V is TRBV4-1; 9 bases are a match to TRBD2. Germline V gene sequence: CDR1 MGHRA, CDR2 YSYEKL. CDR3 length: 16 residues. V lost 1 base, J lost 4 bases, and 8 bases stayed unmatched. CDR3 sequence: CASSQVASGTGYEQYF. The CDR3 nucleotides read TGCGCCAGCAGCCAAGTGGCTAGCGGGACCGGGTACGAGCAGTACTTC.

Ten or more counts support this clonotype. The J gene is TRBJ2-1, the V gene TRBV20-1; D remains unclear. The CDR3 extends over 14 amino acids. CDR1 DFQATT and CDR2 SNEGSKA come from the germline V gene (reference sequence). V dropped 0 bases and J dropped 0 bases, with 6 bases sitting between them. CDR3 protein: CSARESLSYNEQFF. The CDR3 DNA reads as TGCAGTGCTAGAGAAAGCCTCTCCTACAATGAGCAGTTCTTC.

The chain links TRBV20-1 to TRBJ2-1; the match to TRBD1 covers 8 bases. In germline, CDR1 is DFQATT, CDR2 SNEGSKA (reference sequence). V shed 5 bases and J 3 bases; nucleotides not matched to a gene: 12. The CDR3 consists of 16 residues. DNA for the CDR3: TGCAGTGCTTACCGATCGGACAGGGTTGTCTACAATGAGCAGTTCTTC. Its translation: CSAYRSDRVVYNEQFF.

This clonotype appeared a few times. The rearrangement links TRBV11-3 to TRBJ2-1; 8 bases are shared with TRBD2. V lost 1 base and J lost 7; bases outside the gene matches: 6. The CDR3 loop spans 15 amino acids. CDR1 is SGHNT, CDR2 YENEEA, per germline. The CDR3 loop is CASSLGRGALNEQFF. The CDR3 DNA follows: TGTGCCAGCAGCTTAGGGCGGGGGGCCCTGAATGAGCAGTTCTTC.

This clonotype has a count of ten or more. The chain combines TRBV5-1 with TRBJ2-7; D unclear. Germline V CDR1 and CDR2: SGHRS, YFSETQ. The length of the CDR3 is 14 residues. Between the trimmed V and J ends, which lost 0 bases and 2 bases, there was a span of 9 bases. Written as DNA, the CDR3 is TGCGCCAGCAGCTTGGCCGCGAGTACCTACGAGCAGTACTTC. Its translation: CASSLAASTYEQYF.

This clonotype was picked up many times. The V and J genes are TRBV15 and TRBJ2-1; 7 bases map to TRBD1. There are 16 residues in the CDR3. Trimming removed 1 base from V and 7 bases from J; junction bases left unmatched: 10. Germline V CDR1 and CDR2: LNHNV, YYDKDF (reference sequence). The CDR3 here is CATSRGQGILSNEQFF. The CDR3 DNA is TGTGCCACCAGCAGAGGACAGGGCATTTTGTCGAATGAGCAGTTCTTC. The variable domain in full, completed from reference TRBV15 and TRBJ2-1, reads DAMVIQNPRYQVTQFGKPVTLSCSQTLNHNVMYWYQQKSSQAPKLLFHYYDKDFNNEADTPDNFQSRRPNTSFCFLDIRSPGLGDTAMYLCATSRGQGILSNEQFFGPGTRLTVL.

In this sample, this clonotype turned up many times. The chain employs TRBV4-2 and TRBJ2-1; D unresolved. This CDR3 region has 13 residues. Germline V gene sequence: CDR1 LGHNA, CDR2 YNFKEQ. Trimming removed 0 bases from V and 10 bases from J, with 10 bases in between. CDR3 in amino acids: CASSQDTAREQFF. The CDR3 DNA sequence: TGTGCCAGCAGCCAAGACACCGCCCGGGAGCAGTTCTTC.

In this sample, this clonotype turned up many times. This rearrangement joins TRBV6-5 to TRBJ2-5; unclear D gene. CDR3 length: 12 amino acids. Trimming left V 7 bases short and J 5 bases short, with 11 bases between. Germline V gene lookup returns CDR1 MNHEY and CDR2 SVGAGI. CDR3 sequence: CASTNTKETQYF. CDR3 coding DNA: TGTGCCAGCACCAACACAAAGGAGACCCAGTACTTC.

CDR3 region: CSVGTGTEKLFF. DNA for the CDR3: TGCAGCGTTGGGACAGGGACTGAAAAACTGTTTTTT. The chain has TRBV29-1 and TRBJ1-4; 8 nucleotides align to TRBD1. CDR1 SQVTM and CDR2 ANQGSEA come from the germline V gene. J was trimmed by 7 bases and V by 4 bases; bases with no gene match: 2. This CDR3 spans 12 amino acids.

In this sample, this clonotype turned up a few times. This clone may be a read error of a much larger clone one base away. CDR3 in amino acids: CASSPIREQFF. The CDR3 DNA is TGTGCCAGCAGCCCTATACGTGAGCAGTTCTTC. The chain is built from TRBV5-6 and TRBJ2-1; no clear D gene. The V end was cut by 4 bases, the J end by 9 bases, with 8 bases between. The germline V gene encodes CDR1 SGHDT and CDR2 YYEEEE. The length of the CDR3 is 11 residues.

This clonotype showed up many times. The J gene is TRBJ2-1, the V gene TRBV20-1; 9 bases map to TRBD2. The CDR3 is 14 residues long. V shed 3 bases and J 3 bases; nucleotides not matched to a gene: 3. Germline CDR1 is DFQATT and CDR2 is SNEGSKA (reference sequence). CDR3 in DNA: TGCAGTGCTAGGAGCGGGGGGAACTACAATGAGCAGTTCTTC. Its translation: CSARSGGNYNEQFF.

This clonotype has a single count. The J gene is TRBJ2-5, the V gene TRBV11-2; 7 nucleotides agree with TRBD1. CDR1 SGHAT and CDR2 FQNNGV come from the germline V gene. V lost 2 bases, J lost 4 bases, and 4 bases stayed unmatched. The CDR3 covers 14 residues. CDR3 sequence reads: CASSLTGALETQYF. CDR3 sequence (DNA): TGTGCCAGCAGCTTAACAGGGGCTTTAGAGACCCAGTACTTC.

This clonotype was seen at least ten times. The V and J genes are TRBV4-1 and TRBJ1-2; D remains ambiguous. The V and J ends lost 0 bases and 5 bases respectively, with 13 bases between them. The CDR3 extends over 15 amino acids. Germline V CDR1 and CDR2: MGHRA, YSYEKL. CDR3 in DNA: TGCGCCAGCAGCCAAGAAGCCGACGCGGGGTATGGCTACACCTTC. It specifies CASSQEADAGYGYTF.

As to this clonotype: Mismatch with germline at one junction end may stem from a read error. The chain combines TRBV10-3 with TRBJ2-3; 8 bases line up with TRBD2. Per germline, CDR1 ENHRY and CDR2 SYGVKD. This CDR3 contains 15 residues. The CDR3 bases are TGTGCCTTCAGTGAGTCGGGGGGGGCCTCAGATACGCAGTACTTT. Translating gives CAFSESGGASDTQYF.

This clonotype showed up just once. This chain uses TRBV11-2 with TRBJ1-5; D is undetermined. Germline CDR1 SGHAT, CDR2 FQNNGV. V shed 1 base and J shed 11 bases, with 18 bases lying between them. The CDR3 covers 15 residues. This CDR3 is CASSLGASGKETQHF. CDR3 nucleotide sequence: TGTGCCAGCAGCTTAGGGGCTAGCGGGAAAGAGACCCAGCATTTT.

V gene TRBV19 combines with J gene TRBJ2-2; D may be TRBD1 (6 bases). Deletions cut 7 bases from V and 7 bases from J, with 10 bases between. Per the germline V gene, CDR1 is LNHDA and CDR2 is SQIVND (reference sequence). The CDR3 sequence is 12 residues long. CDR3 sequence reads: CASNKGVGELFF. In DNA, the CDR3 is TGTGCCAGTAATAAGGGGGTCGGGGAGCTGTTTTTT.

This chain links TRBV13 with TRBJ2-7, with D possibly being TRBD1 (6 bases). CDR1 PRHDT and CDR2 FYEKMQ come from the germline V gene (reference sequence). This CDR3 has 13 residues. Between the trimmed V and J ends, which lost 2 bases and 6 bases, there was a span of 11 bases. CDR3 sequence reads: CASSLPRGGEQYF. CDR3 coding DNA: TGTGCCAGCAGCTTACCCAGGGGCGGCGAGCAGTACTTC.

On this clonotype: A read error may account for a junction end that differs from germline. The DNA of the CDR3 is TGTGCCAGCGGTCCCCACGGGACAGGGACCGGGGAGCTGTCTTTT. This gives the protein CASGPHGTGTGELSF. The chain is built from TRBV6-1 and TRBJ2-2; 9 bases match TRBD1. In germline, CDR1 is MNHNS, CDR2 SASEGT. The CDR3 spans 15 residues.

Points on this clonotype: This may be a read error, as it is one base from a much larger clone. The genes are TRBV9 and TRBJ2-5; 8 nucleotides agree with TRBD1. The CDR3 is 14 residues long. Germline values: CDR1 SGDLS, CDR2 YYNGEE. The CDR3, as DNA: TGTGCCAGCAGCACCCGGGACAGGCAAGAGACCCAGTCCTTC. It yields the protein CASSTRDRQETQSF.

Many counts were recorded for this clonotype. V usage is TRBV6-5 and J usage is TRBJ1-3; possibly TRBD1 for D (5 bases). This CDR3 spans 14 amino acids. V dropped 2 bases and J dropped 4 bases, with 9 bases sitting between them. Germline CDR1 reads MNHEY; CDR2 reads SVGAGI. This CDR3 is CASSYGGVGNTIYF. The CDR3, as DNA: TGTGCCAGCAGTTACGGGGGGGTCGGAAACACCATATATTTT.

V usage is TRBV20-1 and J usage is TRBJ2-3; tentatively, D is TRBD1 or TRBD2 (5 bases each). The CDR3 totals 15 residues. Germline lookup yields CDR1 DFQATT and CDR2 SNEGSKA (reference sequence). Trimming removed 1 base at V and 2 bases at J, with 13 bases between. CDR3 sequence: CSARVGWGTTDTQYF. In DNA, the CDR3 is TGCAGTGCTAGAGTGGGATGGGGGACCACAGATACGCAGTATTTT.

This clonotype was picked up many times. This chain joins TRBV20-1 and TRBJ2-1; 10 bases are a match to TRBD2. The V and J ends lost 5 bases and 2 bases, in that order; junction bases with no gene match: 3. The CDR3 has 14 residues. Germline-derived CDR1 and CDR2 are DFQATT and SNEGSKA (reference sequence). The CDR3 sequence: CSAESGGAYNEQFF. CDR3 nucleotide sequence: TGCAGTGCTGAGAGCGGGGGGGCCTACAATGAGCAGTTCTTC.

Worth noting for this clonotype: An end of the junction differs from the germline gene, which may be a read error. The V gene is TRBV3-1, the J gene TRBJ1-5; 7 bases align to TRBD1. Germline CDR1 reads LGHDT; CDR2 reads YNNKEL (reference sequence). The CDR3 contains 14 residues. The CDR3 loop is CASSQFTGEQSQHF. The DNA for the CDR3 is TGCGCCAGCAGCCAATTCACAGGGGAGCAGTCCCAGCATTTT.

With respect to this clonotype: One base away lies a much larger clone, so this may be a sequencing read error. This chain joins TRBV20-1 and TRBJ2-7, with TRBD2 matching 7 bases. Germline loops: CDR1 DFQATT, CDR2 SNEGSKA (reference sequence). This CDR3 contains 13 residues. As DNA, the CDR3 is TGCAGTGCTAGTTACGCTAGCGGCTACGCGCAGTACTTC. Residues: CSASYASGYAQYF.

This clonotype was counted ten times or more. The chain combines TRBV19 with TRBJ2-3; D might be TRBD2 (7 bases). V lost 1 base, J lost 2 bases, and 16 bases lay in between. This CDR3 spans 17 amino acids. Germline CDR1 LNHDA, CDR2 SQIVND (reference sequence). CDR3 region: CASSIVGGGRDTDTQYF. CDR3 coding DNA: TGTGCCAGTAGTATAGTGGGGGGGGGCAGAGACACAGATACGCAGTATTTT. Looking up the rest from reference TRBV19 and TRBJ2-3 gives the full variable domain: DGGITQSPKYLFRKEGQNVTLSCEQNLNHDAMYWYRQDPGQGLRLIYYSQIVNDFQKGDIAEGYSVSREKKESFPLTVTSAQKNPTAFYLCASSIVGGGRDTDTQYFGPGTRLTVL.

This sequence joins TRBV9 and TRBJ1-1; 7 bases fit TRBD1. The CDR3 is 14 amino acids. V shed 0 bases, J shed 1 base, and the junction held 0 bases outside the gene matches. Germline CDR1 and CDR2: SGDLS and YYNGEE. This chain's CDR3 is CASSVEGANTEAFF. The DNA for the CDR3 is TGTGCCAGCAGCGTAGAGGGGGCGAACACTGAAGCTTTCTTT.